The 26 T cell receptor beta chains below come from one sample, sequenced in a study of T cells after yellow fever vaccination. TCRdb fed the 5' RACE reads into MiXCR, producing one record per CDR3 protein. The data hold 200,000 to 300,000 distinct CDR3 sequences, with approximately 12% observed a single time. The starting material was CD4+ T cells sorted from PBMCs, obtained 45 days after the yellow fever booster vaccination. Every receptor here comes from a young man who received the YFV17D yellow fever vaccine.

This clonotype was picked up a small number of times. The J gene is TRBJ2-6, the V gene TRBV11-2, with 8 positions matching TRBD1. CDR1 is SGHAT, CDR2 FQNNGV, per germline. Trimming removed 5 bases from V and 0 bases from J; junction bases left unmatched: 12. This CDR3 is 19 amino acids long. The CDR3 protein is CASSPLVRGHSSGANVLTF. The CDR3 DNA reads TGTGCCAGCAGCCCCCTGGTCAGGGGGCATTCCTCTGGGGCCAACGTCCTGACTTTC.

The genes are TRBV10-3 and TRBJ1-2; D perhaps matches TRBD1 (6 bases). The CDR3 sequence is 15 residues long. Germline CDR1 ENHRY, CDR2 SYGVKD. V shed 4 bases and J shed 3 bases, with 15 bases lying between them. The CDR3 nucleotides are TGTGCCATCAGTGGGGGGCCAGGCGAGGACTATGGCTACACCTTC. This translates into CAISGGPGEDYGYTF.

The chain couples TRBV4-3 to TRBJ2-3; D gene uncertain. CDR1 LGHNA and CDR2 YSLEER come from the germline V gene. The CDR3 contains 13 residues. V dropped 3 bases and J dropped 4 bases, with 8 bases sitting between them. The CDR3 protein is CASSHSASDTQYF. The CDR3 DNA reads TGCGCCAGCAGCCACTCAGCTTCAGATACGCAGTATTTT.

J is TRBJ2-2 and V is TRBV6-5; 7 positions match TRBD2. This CDR3 spans 16 amino acids. Germline lookup yields CDR1 MNHEY and CDR2 SVGAGI. Trimming took 0 bases from V and 6 from J; bases not matched to a gene: 7. The CDR3 protein is CASSYSAGADAGELFF. As DNA, the CDR3 is TGTGCCAGCAGTTACTCTGCGGGAGCGGACGCCGGGGAGCTGTTTTTT.

Ten or more counts support this clonotype. The rearrangement uses TRBV29-1 and TRBJ2-7, with D unclear. Germline V gene sequence: CDR1 SQVTM, CDR2 ANQGSEA. Trimming took off 1 base at V and 6 bases at J, with 10 bases between the two ends. The CDR3 consists of 12 residues. The CDR3 sequence is CSVEGFNGEQYF. The CDR3, as DNA: TGCAGCGTTGAAGGATTTAATGGCGAGCAGTACTTC.

This chain joins TRBV29-1 and TRBJ2-1; 7 positions match TRBD2. From germline, CDR1 is SQVTM and CDR2 ANQGSEA. The CDR3 is 15 amino acids. V lost 3 bases, J lost 0 bases, and 5 bases stayed unmatched. This CDR3 reads CSVDTSANSYNEQFF. CDR3 DNA: TGCAGCGTTGATACTAGCGCCAACTCCTACAATGAGCAGTTCTTC.

The chain links TRBV9 to TRBJ2-3; D is uncertain. The CDR3 is 14 residues long. Germline V lookup: CDR1 SGDLS, CDR2 YYNGEE. Between the trimmed V and J ends, which lost 1 base and 2 bases, there was a span of 8 bases. In DNA, the CDR3 is TGTGCCAGCAGCGTAATGGGTGTCACAGATACGCAGTATTTT. Its translation is CASSVMGVTDTQYF.

The chain couples TRBV20-1 to TRBJ2-7; weak D call: TRBD2 (6 bases). The CDR3 is made up of 11 amino acids. V shed 6 bases and J shed 6 bases, with 12 bases lying between them. The germline CDR1 and CDR2 sequences are DFQATT and SNEGSKA (reference sequence). CDR3 in amino acids: CSAPMGGEQYF. For the CDR3, the DNA is TGCAGTGCACCAATGGGGGGCGAGCAGTACTTC.

CDR3 sequence reads: CSASTSGSATGELFF. In DNA form, the CDR3 reads TGCAGTGCGTCAACTAGCGGGAGTGCTACCGGGGAGCTGTTTTTT. V is TRBV20-1 and J is TRBJ2-2; 11 bases are a match to TRBD2. This CDR3 spans 15 amino acids. The V and J ends lost 6 bases and 5 bases, in that order; junction bases with no gene match: 8. Germline CDR1 DFQATT, CDR2 SNEGSKA (reference sequence).

The chain links TRBV12-3 or TRBV12-4 to TRBJ2-3; 10 bases are shared with TRBD2. The V gene end was trimmed by 7 bases and the J gene end by 3 bases; junction bases not matched to a gene: 7. The CDR3 length is 15 residues. CDR3 coding DNA: TGTGCCAGCACTAGAGCGGGAGGGCCGACAGATACGCAGTATTTT. It yields the protein CASTRAGGPTDTQYF.

The J gene is TRBJ2-3, the V gene TRBV20-1; TRBD2 aligns across 8 bases. CDR1 is DFQATT and CDR2 is SNEGSKA in the germline V gene (reference sequence). The CDR3 extends over 15 amino acids. Trimming removed 0 bases from V and 4 bases from J; junction bases left unmatched: 6. In nucleotides, the CDR3 is TGCAGTGCTAGAGATCGGGGACTAGTAGCAGATACGCAGTATTTT. This encodes CSARDRGLVADTQYF.

This clonotype was observed many times. The CDR3 is CSVGRRGGIAFF. The CDR3 DNA is TGCAGCGTTGGGCGCCGGGGGGGGATTGCTTTCTTT. The chain recombines TRBV29-1 with TRBJ1-1, with a possible D match to TRBD1 (5 bases). V shed 4 bases and J shed 11 bases, with 17 bases lying between them. The CDR3 is 12 amino acids. Germline CDR1 reads SQVTM; CDR2 reads ANQGSEA.

This clonotype was counted between two and nine times. The chain combines TRBV15 with TRBJ2-5, with D unclear. Germline CDR1 is LNHNV and CDR2 is YYDKDF (reference sequence). With 0 bases removed from V and 4 bases from J, the gap between germline ends came to 6 bases. CDR3 size: 13 residues. This CDR3 reads CATSRDTLETQYF. CDR3 bases: TGTGCCACCAGCAGAGATACCCTAGAGACCCAGTACTTC.

The rearrangement joins TRBV7-2 to TRBJ2-7; no definite D call. Trimming took off 5 bases at V and 4 bases at J, with 15 bases between the two ends. In germline, CDR1 is SGHTA, CDR2 FQGNSA. There are 14 residues in the CDR3. CDR3 DNA: TGTGCCAGCAGCACCGCCCTCGGTTCGTACGAGCAGTACTTC. It is translated as CASSTALGSYEQYF.

The chain employs TRBV7-9 and TRBJ1-6, with TRBD1 identical over 8 bases. Germline assignment: CDR1 SEHNR and CDR2 FQNEAQ (reference sequence). With V trimmed by 2 bases and J by 1 base, 4 bases remained unmatched. The CDR3 covers 17 residues. The CDR3 region has the DNA TGTGCCAGCAGCTTACCCACAGGGGGATCCTATAATTCACCCCTCCACTTT. As protein: CASSLPTGGSYNSPLHF.

This clonotype was seen a handful of times. The V and J genes are TRBV20-1 and TRBJ2-7; D not resolved. Germline CDR1 DFQATT, CDR2 SNEGSKA (reference sequence). V was clipped by 5 bases and J by 4 bases, with 9 bases between them. The CDR3 has 11 amino acids. CDR3 sequence reads: CSAQQRYEQYF. For the CDR3, the DNA is TGCAGTGCTCAACAAAGATACGAGCAGTACTTC.

The chain couples TRBV5-5 to TRBJ2-7, with TRBD1 matching over 7 bases. With 0 bases clipped from V and 2 bases from J, the junction kept 2 bases outside the gene matches. The CDR3 consists of 14 residues. The V gene's germline CDR1 is SGHKS and CDR2 YYEKEE (reference sequence). The DNA for the CDR3 is TGTGCCAGCAGCTTGGAGACAGGGCCCTACGAGCAGTACTTC. Translation gives CASSLETGPYEQYF.

This clonotype occurred a few times. The V call is TRBV7-2, the J call TRBJ2-3; TRBD1 or TRBD2 may be the D gene (5 bases each). There are 14 residues in the CDR3. V lost 5 bases and J 8 bases, leaving 17 bases between the germline ends. The germline gives CDR1 SGHTA, CDR2 FQGNSA. The DNA of the CDR3 is TGTGCCAGCAGCCTTGAGGGGAGCCGGGGTACGCAGTATTTT. It translates to CASSLEGSRGTQYF.

The gene calls are TRBV7-6 and TRBJ2-5; a possible D gene is TRBD1 (6 bases). CDR1 SGHVS and CDR2 FNYEAQ come from the germline V gene. V lost 4 bases to trimming and J lost 1 base, with 10 bases between them. This CDR3 comprises 14 residues. The DNA for the CDR3 is TGTGCCAGCAGCTCCCGGACAGCCCAAGAGACCCAGTACTTC. It specifies CASSSRTAQETQYF.

This clonotype was seen a few times. The V call is TRBV9, the J call TRBJ2-7, with D possibly matching TRBD2 (7 bases). The V end was cut by 3 bases, the J end by 6 bases, with 13 bases between. The CDR3 is 13 amino acids. Germline lookup yields CDR1 SGDLS and CDR2 YYNGEE. In DNA, the CDR3 is TGTGCCAGCAGCGAGGGGGGGGTAGGCGAGCAGTACTTC. Translation gives CASSEGGVGEQYF.

This clonotype turned up a few times. This rearrangement joins TRBV18 to TRBJ2-2; possible D gene TRBD2, 6 bases. The CDR3 spans 13 residues. V was clipped by 3 bases and J by 7 bases, with 9 bases between them. Per germline, CDR1 KGHSH and CDR2 LQKENI. The CDR3 nucleotides are TGTGCCAGCTCACCTCGGGAGCACGGGGAGCTGTTTTTT. It yields the protein CASSPREHGELFF.

This clonotype appeared a few times. The chain is built from TRBV20-1 and TRBJ2-3, with 8 nucleotides matching TRBD2. This CDR3 has 19 amino acids. Germline V lookup: CDR1 DFQATT, CDR2 SNEGSKA (reference sequence). V dropped 2 bases and J dropped 0; count of bases not matched to a gene: 16. CDR3 nucleotides: TGCAGTGCTAGATACCCGACCCGACGGAGCGGGAGCAGCACAGATACGCAGTATTTT. Protein: CSARYPTRRSGSSTDTQYF.

The rearrangement uses TRBV19 and TRBJ2-4, with 10 bases identical to TRBD1. CDR3 length: 14 residues. CDR1 is LNHDA and CDR2 is SQIVND in the germline V gene (reference sequence). V trimming: 3 bases; J trimming: 8 bases; junction bases outside the gene matches: 4. The CDR3 protein is CASSMGTGVDIQYF. The DNA for the CDR3 is TGTGCCAGTAGTATGGGGACAGGGGTGGACATTCAGTACTTC.

The V call is TRBV6-2 or TRBV6-3, the J call TRBJ2-1, with 8 nucleotides matching TRBD2. Germline V gives CDR1 MNHEY, CDR2 SVGEGT. V lost 6 bases to trimming and J lost 4 bases; unmatched junction nucleotides: 14. CDR3 size: 17 residues. The CDR3 sequence is CASRPTVAGMGYNEQFF. The CDR3 DNA reads TGTGCCAGCAGACCGACCGTAGCGGGGATGGGATACAATGAGCAGTTCTTC.

In DNA form, the CDR3 reads TGCGCCAGCAGCCCTGTGGAGGGTTCGAACACTGAAGCTTTCTTT. Translated, it gives CASSPVEGSNTEAFF. V is TRBV5-1 and J is TRBJ1-1; D not resolved. CDR1 SGHRS and CDR2 YFSETQ come from the germline V gene. Trimming shortened V by 4 bases and J by 1 base, and 14 bases separated the two germline ends. The CDR3 loop spans 15 amino acids.

The chain carries TRBV27 and TRBJ1-4; no definite D call. The CDR3 consists of 13 residues. Germline V gene data show CDR1 as MNHEY and CDR2 as SMNVEV (reference sequence). Trimming took off 5 bases at V and 6 bases at J, with 10 bases between the two ends. CDR3 residues: CASSGWDDEKLFF. The CDR3 DNA reads as TGTGCCAGCAGTGGGTGGGATGATGAAAAACTGTTTTTT.